The present T cell receptor (beta chain) was sequenced within a study of CD8+CD57+ T cells in acquired aplastic anemia. Study background: Yields of DNA that came from sorted CD4+ and CD8+ cells averaged approximately 3.5 ug.

Profiling that covered TCR beta VDJ and CDR3 relied on genomic DNA as its template. TCRdb independently ran MiXCR on the reads; one entry per CDR3 protein. The data show 180,000 or so distinct CDR3 sequences, 48% seen once. CD8+CD57+ cell expansion had been shown by flow cytometry in patients chosen for sequencing. All participating patients were living with severe acquired aplastic anemia. The study sampled blood from patients who had received no therapy. This CDR3 spans 15 amino acids. Germline values: CDR1 SGHKS, CDR2 YYEKEE (reference sequence). Trimming took 5 bases from V and 4 from J, leaving 19 bases between them. General study points: Patients and controls had in common 25 to 30 CD8+ CDR3 sequences.

Comment on this clonotype: Its antigen is still unknown.

The sample comprised sorted CD4+, CD8+, or CD8+CD57+ T cells (not recorded which) from PBMCs. The rearrangement uses TRBV5-5 and TRBJ2-7; D may be TRBD1 (8 bases). The source of this sequence is a human donor with aplastic anemia. CDR3 protein: CASRSDRGGLYEQYF. CDR3 DNA: TGTGCCAGCAGATCAGACAGGGGAGGGCTTTACGAGCAGTACTTC.